A single T cell receptor (beta chain) is shown here with its context. This clonotype was counted at least ten times. This receptor's antigen is unknown. The input lacks base qualities; no much larger clone sits a single base away. V lost 6 bases and J lost 3 bases; the stretch between them is 12 bases long. The CDR3 measures 15 amino acids from cysteine to phenylalanine. Just CDR3 DNA is preserved here, 45 bases in frame from base 1. CDR1 and CDR2, per the germline V gene (reference sequence), are LNHDA and SQIVND. These data come from a study of glioma-infiltrating T cells (dated by TCRdb to about 2016). About the study as a whole: The study sequenced TCR alpha- and beta-chain repertoires from glioma tissue, from non-neoplastic brain tissue and from matched peripheral blood mononuclear cells. To measure how far tissue and blood T-cell populations diverged, each tissue-infiltrating repertoire was compared against the peripheral blood repertoire of the same patient. The paired cohort comprised three low-grade glioma patients, 8 or 9 primary glioblastoma patients and three non-glioma patients contributing non-neoplastic brain tissue. Beyond this particular receptor, the publication reports: Small numbers underpinned the group comparisons: under ten glioblastoma patients, three low-grade glioma patients and three non-neoplastic patients. VJ-independent divergence between tissue and blood was below expectation in non-neoplastic patients but above expectation in all gliomas, especially low-grade gliomas. Tissue and blood shared very few CDR3 sequences, a result attributed to high CDR3 diversity and limited sampling.

TCR alpha and beta CDR3 regions were amplified with the iRepertoire nested amplicon-rescue multiplex PCR (arm-PCR) platform from RNA. For one-step reverse transcription and amplification, roughly 90-450 ng of tissue mRNA or PBMC total RNA was used as input. Following bead purification, Illumina adapters were added by a secondary multiplex PCR, and the libraries were gel-purified between 200 and 400 bp. The libraries contained internal 6-nucleotide barcodes that were used for demultiplexing. Sequencing of the libraries was done on an Illumina MiSeq using 2x220 or 2x250 nucleotide paired-end reads. As for the original processing: FLASH 1.2.11 was used to merge paired reads, and BWA-MEM then aligned the reads to the GRCh37 human genome before TRA and TRB reads were extracted. V and J assignment used an IMGT-derived reference of cassette sequences and CDR3 motifs that included pseudogenes. Reads were translated in three frames, and productive CDR3s were defined as those with a C...FGXG motif and no stop codons. Clonotypes were defined as unique combinations of V-J cassette pair and CDR3 amino acid sequence. Hamming distance filtering was applied to reads, with thresholds set by the sequence error rate of each sample in mapped regions. TCRdb trimmed the raw reads at Q25, called clones with MiXCR and kept productive beta chains. Rows matching on CDR3 protein sequence are summarized as one entry with the most common DNA and genes. TCRdb assigned the V and J calls; the authors' analysis was not used. This sample is represented by approximately 93,000 distinct CDR3 sequences; around 37% of them were singletons. Around two fifths of the sample comes from the top ten.

Sequencing was carried out using glioma tissue, nonneoplastic brain tissue, or PBMCs (not recorded which). The rearrangement combines TRBV19 with TRBJ2-6, with no confident D gene call. The receptor was derived from a human donor with low-grade glioma or glioblastoma, undergoing nonglioma brain surgery, or in good health (not recorded which). The nucleotides are TGTGCCAGTAGAGGACGTAGCAGTGGGGCCAACGTCCTGACTTTC. Its translation reads: CASRGRSSGANVLTF.